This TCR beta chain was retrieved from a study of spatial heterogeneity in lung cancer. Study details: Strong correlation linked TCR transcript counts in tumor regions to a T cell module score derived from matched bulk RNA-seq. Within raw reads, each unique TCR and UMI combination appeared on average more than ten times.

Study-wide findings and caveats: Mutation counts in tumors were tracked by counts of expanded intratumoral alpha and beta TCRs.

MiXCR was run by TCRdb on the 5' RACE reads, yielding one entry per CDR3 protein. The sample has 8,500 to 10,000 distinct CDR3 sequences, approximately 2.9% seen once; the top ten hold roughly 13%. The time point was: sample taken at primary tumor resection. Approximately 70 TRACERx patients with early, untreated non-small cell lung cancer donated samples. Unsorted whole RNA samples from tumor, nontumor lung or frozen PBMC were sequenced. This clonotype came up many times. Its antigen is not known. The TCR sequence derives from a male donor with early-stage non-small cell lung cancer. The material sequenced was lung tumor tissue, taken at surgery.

The DNA for the CDR3 is TGTGCCAGCAGTTTTAAAGGGGCCGGGGAGCTGTTTTTT. It specifies CASSFKGAGELFF. The V and J genes are TRBV12-3 or TRBV12-4 and TRBJ2-2, with TRBD1 as a possible D gene (5 bases). This CDR3 region has 13 residues. V was pared by 3 bases and J by 6 bases, with 8 bases between.